This entry lists 10 T cell receptor beta chains sequenced from one sample in a study of blood T cell repertoires in COVID-19. Profiled with immunoSEQ multiplex PCR; TCRdb holds only in-frame clones, not every one. The sample records about 31,000 clones, around 90% being singletons. The sequenced material came from peripheral blood. The receptors derive from a man between 60 and 70 years old with COVID-19, enrolled during active disease.

This clone appeared once. V gene TRBV6-2 or TRBV6-3 combines with J gene TRBJ1-2; 9 positions agree with TRBD1. Germline V gives CDR1 MNHEY, CDR2 SVGEGT. J was trimmed by 5 bases and V by 5 bases; bases with no gene match: 3. The CDR3 runs to 13 residues. The CDR3 here is CASSLDRGYGYTF. CDR3 DNA sequence: TGTGCCAGCAGTCTCGACAGGGGGTATGGCTACACCTTC.

V and J are TRBV7-8 and TRBJ1-5, with D possibly matching TRBD1 (5 bases). This CDR3 spans 14 amino acids. V lost 5 bases to trimming and J lost 8 bases, with 16 bases between them. The germline V gene has CDR1 SGHVS and CDR2 FQNEAQ. The CDR3 nucleotides read TGTGCCAGCAGCGGAGGGCAGGGCCTAGAGCCCCAGCATTTT. As protein: CASSGGQGLEPQHF.

This sequence joins TRBV5-1 and TRBJ2-3; no clear D gene. Between the trimmed V and J ends, which lost 1 base and 0 bases, there was a span of 15 bases. Looked up from germline, CDR1 is SGHRS and CDR2 is YFSETQ. This CDR3 has 17 amino acids. The CDR3 DNA is TGCGCCAGCAGCTTGTACCCTAAGCAGACTAGCACAGATACGCAGTATTTT. Encoded protein: CASSLYPKQTSTDTQYF.

This chain joins TRBV7-2 and TRBJ2-2; 9 bases agree with TRBD1. In germline, CDR1 is SGHTA, CDR2 FQGNSA. The CDR3 totals 16 residues. Trimming removed 5 bases from V and 5 bases from J; junction bases left unmatched: 9. The CDR3 DNA sequence: TGTGCCAGCAGCCCATCGGGACAGGGTGGTACCGGGGAGCTGTTTTTT. Translation: CASSPSGQGGTGELFF.

V gene TRBV7-2 combines with J gene TRBJ2-3; 9 bases are a match to TRBD2. With V trimmed by 2 bases and J by 1 base, 4 bases remained unmatched. This CDR3 region has 16 residues. Germline values: CDR1 SGHTA, CDR2 FQGNSA. CDR3 residues: CASSLLSSGGTDTQYF. CDR3 nucleotides: TGTGCCAGCAGCTTACTCTCTAGCGGGGGCACAGATACGCAGTATTTT. The whole variable domain, remainder taken from reference TRBV7-2 and TRBJ2-3, is GAGVSQSPSNKVTEKGKDVELRCDPISGHTALYWYRQSLGQGLEFLIYFQGNSAPDKSGLPSDRFSAERTGGSVSTLTIQRTQQEDSAVYLCASSLLSSGGTDTQYFGPGTRLTVL.

V gene TRBV9 combines with J gene TRBJ1-1; perhaps TRBD1 as D (5 bases). With 4 bases removed from V and 4 bases from J, the gap between germline ends came to 26 bases. The CDR3 extends over 18 amino acids. Germline V gene lookup returns CDR1 SGDLS and CDR2 YYNGEE. CDR3 amino acids: CASSPRSPLGGSGTEAFF. The CDR3 bases are TGTGCCAGCAGCCCCCGTAGTCCCCTCGGGGGGAGTGGCACTGAAGCTTTCTTT.

The chain carries TRBV9 and TRBJ2-3; perhaps TRBD2 as D (6 bases). V was pared by 4 bases and J by 7 bases, with 16 bases between. Per the germline V gene, CDR1 is SGDLS and CDR2 is YYNGEE. This CDR3 region has 14 residues. In DNA form, the CDR3 reads TGTGCCAGCAGCCCTCCCCTGCGGGGTTATACGCAGTATTTT. Protein product: CASSPPLRGYTQYF.

The rearrangement uses TRBV12-3 or TRBV12-4 and TRBJ1-2, with a possible D match to TRBD1 (6 bases). The CDR3 length is 13 residues. The V and J ends lost 3 bases and 8 bases respectively, with 13 bases between them. The chain's CDR3 is CASSFSGALGYTF. The CDR3 DNA sequence: TGTGCCAGCAGTTTTTCAGGGGCGTTGGGCTACACCTTC.

The chain couples TRBV18 to TRBJ2-1; no clear D. CDR3 length: 15 residues. Trimming took 0 bases from V and 6 from J, leaving 12 bases between them. The germline V gene encodes CDR1 KGHSH and CDR2 LQKENI. The CDR3 coding sequence is TGTGCCAGCTCACCACCTAATCGGTTGAGCAATGAGCAGTTCTTC. Its protein is CASSPPNRLSNEQFF.

There are a few counts of this clone. This sequence joins TRBV7-2 and TRBJ1-2; no reliable D call. The V and J ends lost 1 base and 4 bases respectively, with 10 bases between them. Germline CDR1 is SGHTA and CDR2 is FQGNSA. CDR3 size: 14 residues. The CDR3 coding sequence is TGTGCCAGCAGCTTAGAATTCGGAGGCTATGGCTACACCTTC. Translated: CASSLEFGGYGYTF.